This T cell receptor beta chain was recovered during a study of T cell repertoires in cytomegalovirus infection. In the case of this clonotype: What it binds is unknown.

TCRdb independently ran MiXCR on the reads; one entry per CDR3 protein. The sample consists of fewer than 1,000,000 distinct CDR3 sequences, 30% to 40% of them appearing once. The material was cultured CD8+ T cells from PBMCs, obtained from culture after CMV antigen stimulation. The sequence was obtained from a human donor in good health (CMV status not recorded). Some clones in this sample may be carry-over from other donors' samples.

This CDR3 is CASSYDVEAFF. The CDR3 DNA follows: TGTGCCAGCAGCTATGACGTTGAAGCTTTCTTT. The rearrangement joins TRBV7-3 to TRBJ1-1; D is uncertain. Trimming removed 4 bases from V and 7 bases from J, with 7 bases in between. CDR1 is SGHTA, CDR2 FQGTGA, per germline. This CDR3 is built from 11 residues.